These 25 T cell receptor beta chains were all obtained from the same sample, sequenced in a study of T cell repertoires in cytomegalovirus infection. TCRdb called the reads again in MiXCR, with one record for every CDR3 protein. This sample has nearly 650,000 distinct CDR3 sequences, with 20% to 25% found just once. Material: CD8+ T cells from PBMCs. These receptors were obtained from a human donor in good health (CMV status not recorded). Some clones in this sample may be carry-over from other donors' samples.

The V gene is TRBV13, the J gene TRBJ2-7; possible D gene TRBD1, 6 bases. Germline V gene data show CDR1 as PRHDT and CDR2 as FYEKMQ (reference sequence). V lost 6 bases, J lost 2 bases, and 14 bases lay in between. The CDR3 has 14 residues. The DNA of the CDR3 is TGTGCCAGCAGGCCCAAGGACAGCCCCTACGAGCAGTACTTC. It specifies CASRPKDSPYEQYF.

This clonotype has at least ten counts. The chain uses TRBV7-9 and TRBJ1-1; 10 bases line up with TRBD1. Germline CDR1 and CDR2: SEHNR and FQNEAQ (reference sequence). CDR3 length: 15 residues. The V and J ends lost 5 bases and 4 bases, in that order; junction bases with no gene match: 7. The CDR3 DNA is TGTGCCAGCAGCATTGGGGGGACAGGGGTCACTGAAGCTTTCTTT. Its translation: CASSIGGTGVTEAFF.

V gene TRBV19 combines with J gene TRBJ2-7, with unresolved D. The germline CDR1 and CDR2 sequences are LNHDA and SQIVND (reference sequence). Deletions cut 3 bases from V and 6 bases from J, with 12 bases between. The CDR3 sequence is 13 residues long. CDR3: CASSMVGSREQYV. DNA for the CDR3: TGTGCCAGTAGTATGGTAGGGTCTCGCGAGCAGTACGTC.

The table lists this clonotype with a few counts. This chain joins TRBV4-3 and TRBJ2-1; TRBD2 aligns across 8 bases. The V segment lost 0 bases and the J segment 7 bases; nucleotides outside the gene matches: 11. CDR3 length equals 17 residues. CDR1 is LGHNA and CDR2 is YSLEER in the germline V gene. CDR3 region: CASSQDPPAGGGNEQFF. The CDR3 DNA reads TGCGCCAGCAGCCAAGATCCTCCCGCGGGGGGAGGTAATGAGCAGTTCTTC.

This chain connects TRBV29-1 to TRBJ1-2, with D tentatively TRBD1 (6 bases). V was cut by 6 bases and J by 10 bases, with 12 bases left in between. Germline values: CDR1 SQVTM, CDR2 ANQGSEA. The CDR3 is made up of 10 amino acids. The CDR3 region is CSVLTGDYTF. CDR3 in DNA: TGCAGCGTCCTGACAGGCGACTACACCTTC.

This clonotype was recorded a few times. The CDR3 protein is CSVSRMNTEAFF. The CDR3, as DNA: TGCAGCGTTAGTCGGATGAACACTGAAGCTTTCTTT. The chain employs TRBV29-1 and TRBJ1-1; D call uncertain. The CDR3 contains 12 residues. Between the trimmed V and J ends, which lost 5 bases and 0 bases, there was a span of 7 bases. Germline-derived CDR1 and CDR2 are SQVTM and ANQGSEA.

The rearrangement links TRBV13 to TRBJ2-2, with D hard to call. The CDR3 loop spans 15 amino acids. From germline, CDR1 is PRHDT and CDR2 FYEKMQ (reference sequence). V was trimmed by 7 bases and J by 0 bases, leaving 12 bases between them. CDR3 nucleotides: TGTGCCAGCATCGAGTGGGCGACGAACACCGGGGAGCTGTTTTTT. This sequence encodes CASIEWATNTGELFF. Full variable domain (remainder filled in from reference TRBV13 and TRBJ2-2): AAGVIQSPRHLIKEKRETATLKCYPIPRHDTVYWYQQGPGQDPQFLISFYEKMQSDKGSIPDRFSAQQFSDYHSELNMSSLELGDSALYFCASIEWATNTGELFFGEGSRLTVL.

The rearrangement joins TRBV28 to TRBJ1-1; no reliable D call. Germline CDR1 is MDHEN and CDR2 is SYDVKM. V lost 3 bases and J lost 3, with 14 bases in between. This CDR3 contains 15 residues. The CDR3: CASSLVVLEYTEAFF. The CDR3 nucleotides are TGTGCCAGCAGTTTGGTGGTGCTGGAGTACACTGAAGCTTTCTTT.

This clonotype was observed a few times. The CDR3 sequence is CASSYSAGALTDTQYF. The CDR3 nucleotides are TGTGCCAGCAGCTATTCCGCGGGGGCCCTCACAGATACGCAGTATTTT. The chain joins TRBV5-5 to TRBJ2-3, with D possibly being TRBD2 (7 bases). Germline loops: CDR1 SGHKS, CDR2 YYEKEE (reference sequence). V shed 3 bases and J shed 2 bases, with 16 bases lying between them. This CDR3 has 16 amino acids.

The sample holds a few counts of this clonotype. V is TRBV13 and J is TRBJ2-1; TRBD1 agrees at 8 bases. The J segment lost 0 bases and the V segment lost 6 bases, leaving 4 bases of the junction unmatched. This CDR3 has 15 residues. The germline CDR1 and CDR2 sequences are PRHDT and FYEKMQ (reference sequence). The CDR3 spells CASSRQGISYNEQFF. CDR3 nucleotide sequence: TGTGCCAGCAGTCGACAGGGGATCTCCTACAATGAGCAGTTCTTC.

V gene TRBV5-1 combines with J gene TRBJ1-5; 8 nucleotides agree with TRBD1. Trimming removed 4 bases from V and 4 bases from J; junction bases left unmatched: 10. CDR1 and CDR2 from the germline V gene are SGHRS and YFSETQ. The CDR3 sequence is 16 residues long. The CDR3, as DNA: TGCGCCAGCAGCAGGACAGGGTTGGATAGGAATCAGCCCCAGCATTTT. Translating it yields CASSRTGLDRNQPQHF.

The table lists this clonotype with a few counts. The CDR3 region has the DNA TGTGCCACCAGCAGAGCTAACGCAGGGGAGGAGACCCAGTACTTC. Its translation: CATSRANAGEETQYF. V usage is TRBV15 and J usage is TRBJ2-5, with D maybe TRBD1 (6 bases). The CDR3 covers 15 residues. Germline loops: CDR1 LNHNV, CDR2 YYDKDF (reference sequence). Between the trimmed V and J ends, which lost 1 base and 5 bases, there was a span of 14 bases. Full variable domain (remainder filled in from reference TRBV15 and TRBJ2-5): DAMVIQNPRYQVTQFGKPVTLSCSQTLNHNVMYWYQQKSSQAPKLLFHYYDKDFNNEADTPDNFQSRRPNTSFCFLDIRSPGLGDTAMYLCATSRANAGEETQYFGPGTRLLVL.

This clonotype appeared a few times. The CDR3 sequence is CSVPRAGDNEQFF. For the CDR3, the DNA is TGCAGCGTCCCCCGGGCCGGGGACAATGAGCAGTTCTTC. The chain recombines TRBV29-1 with TRBJ2-1; TRBD2 is a possible D gene (5 bases). The germline CDR1 and CDR2 sequences are SQVTM and ANQGSEA. V shed 6 bases and J shed 5 bases, with 14 bases lying between them. CDR3 length equals 13 residues.

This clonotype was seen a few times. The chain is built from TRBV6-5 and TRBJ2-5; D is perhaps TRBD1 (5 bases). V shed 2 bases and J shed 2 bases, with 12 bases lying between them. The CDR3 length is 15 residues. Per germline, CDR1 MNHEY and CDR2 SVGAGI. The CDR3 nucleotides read TGTGCCAGCAGTTACGGGGCAGGGATACAAGAGACCCAGTACTTC. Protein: CASSYGAGIQETQYF.

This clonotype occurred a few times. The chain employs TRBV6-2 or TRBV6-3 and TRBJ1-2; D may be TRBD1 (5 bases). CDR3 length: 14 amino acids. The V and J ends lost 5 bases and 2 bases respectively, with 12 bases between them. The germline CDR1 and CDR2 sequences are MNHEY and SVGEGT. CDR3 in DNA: TGTGCCAGCAGTGCTGGCAGGGTCAACTATGGCTACACCTTC. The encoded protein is CASSAGRVNYGYTF.

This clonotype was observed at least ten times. The CDR3 here is CARQGVNVGELFF. The CDR3 DNA is TGTGCCCGCCAGGGGGTAAACGTCGGGGAGCTGTTTTTT. The rearrangement links TRBV6-1 to TRBJ2-2, with TRBD1 matching 7 bases. Germline loops: CDR1 MNHNS, CDR2 SASEGT. With 11 bases clipped from V and 7 bases from J, the junction kept 10 bases outside the gene matches. The CDR3 has 13 residues.

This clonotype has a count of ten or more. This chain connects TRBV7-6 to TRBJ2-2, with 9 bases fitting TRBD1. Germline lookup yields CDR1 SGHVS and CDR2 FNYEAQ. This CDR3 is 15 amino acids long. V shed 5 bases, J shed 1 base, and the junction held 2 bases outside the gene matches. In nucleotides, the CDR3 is TGTGCCAGCAGCCGGGGACAGGGGAACACCGGGGAGCTGTTTTTT. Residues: CASSRGQGNTGELFF.

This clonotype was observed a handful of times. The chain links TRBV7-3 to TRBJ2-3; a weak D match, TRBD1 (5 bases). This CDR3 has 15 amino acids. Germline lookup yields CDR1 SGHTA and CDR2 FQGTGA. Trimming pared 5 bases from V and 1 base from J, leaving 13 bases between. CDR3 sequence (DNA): TGTGCCAGCAGCCTCGAAGGGGCTGGCACAGATACGCAGTATTTT. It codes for CASSLEGAGTDTQYF.

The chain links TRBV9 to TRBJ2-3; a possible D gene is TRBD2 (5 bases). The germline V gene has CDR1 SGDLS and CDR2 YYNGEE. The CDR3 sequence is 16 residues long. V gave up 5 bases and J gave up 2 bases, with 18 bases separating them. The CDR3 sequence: CASSGMEAPFTDTQYF. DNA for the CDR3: TGTGCCAGCAGTGGCATGGAGGCCCCCTTCACAGATACGCAGTATTTT.

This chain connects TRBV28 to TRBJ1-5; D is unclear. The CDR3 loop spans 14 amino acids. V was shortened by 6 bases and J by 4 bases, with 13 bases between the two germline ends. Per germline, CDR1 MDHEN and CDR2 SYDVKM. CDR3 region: CASSTYRPNQPQHF. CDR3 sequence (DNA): TGTGCCAGCAGCACCTACCGGCCTAATCAGCCCCAGCATTTT.

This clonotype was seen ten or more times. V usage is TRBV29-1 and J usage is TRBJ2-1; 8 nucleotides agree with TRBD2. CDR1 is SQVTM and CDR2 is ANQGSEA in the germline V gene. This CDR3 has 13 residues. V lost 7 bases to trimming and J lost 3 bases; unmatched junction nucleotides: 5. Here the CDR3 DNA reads TGCAGCGAGAGTAGCGGGGTCTACAATGAGCAGTTCTTC. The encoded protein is CSESSGVYNEQFF.

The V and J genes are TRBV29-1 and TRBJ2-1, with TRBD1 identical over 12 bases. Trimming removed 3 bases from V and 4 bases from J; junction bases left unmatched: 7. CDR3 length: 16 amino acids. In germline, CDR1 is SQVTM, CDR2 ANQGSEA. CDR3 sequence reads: CSVDTPGQGAYNEQFF. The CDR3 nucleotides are TGCAGCGTTGATACGCCGGGACAGGGGGCGTACAATGAGCAGTTCTTC.

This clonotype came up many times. CDR3 protein: CASSLGDYEETQYF. The CDR3 nucleotides are TGTGCCAGCAGCTTAGGGGACTACGAAGAGACCCAGTACTTC. V gene TRBV7-8 combines with J gene TRBJ2-5; 7 nucleotides line up with TRBD2. The length of the CDR3 is 14 residues. The V and J ends lost 1 base and 3 bases, in that order; junction bases with no gene match: 2. CDR1 and CDR2 from the germline V gene are SGHVS and FQNEAQ.

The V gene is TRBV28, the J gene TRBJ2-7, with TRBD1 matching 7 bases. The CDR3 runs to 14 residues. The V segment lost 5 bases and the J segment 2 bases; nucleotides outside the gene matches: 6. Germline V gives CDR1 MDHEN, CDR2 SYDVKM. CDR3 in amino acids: CASSHIRGTYEQYV. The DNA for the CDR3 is TGTGCCAGCAGTCATATCAGGGGGACCTACGAGCAGTACGTC.

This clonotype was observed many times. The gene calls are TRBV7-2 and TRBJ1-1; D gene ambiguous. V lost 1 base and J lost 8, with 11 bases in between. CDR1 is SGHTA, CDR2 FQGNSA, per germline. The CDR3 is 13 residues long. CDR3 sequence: CASSLVRGREAFF. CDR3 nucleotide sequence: TGTGCCAGCAGCTTAGTACGAGGCAGGGAAGCTTTCTTT.